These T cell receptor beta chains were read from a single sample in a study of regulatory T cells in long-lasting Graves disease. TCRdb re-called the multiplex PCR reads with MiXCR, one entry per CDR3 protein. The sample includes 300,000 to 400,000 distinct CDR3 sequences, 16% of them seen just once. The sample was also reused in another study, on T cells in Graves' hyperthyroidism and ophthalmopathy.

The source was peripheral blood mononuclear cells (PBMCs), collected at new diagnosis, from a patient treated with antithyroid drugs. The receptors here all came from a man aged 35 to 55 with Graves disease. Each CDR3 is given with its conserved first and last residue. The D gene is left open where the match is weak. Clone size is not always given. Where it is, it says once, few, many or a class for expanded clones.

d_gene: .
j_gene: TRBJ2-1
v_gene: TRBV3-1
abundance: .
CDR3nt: TGTGCCAGCAGCGTAAGCCAAGACGGGCCCCAGTTCTTC
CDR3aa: CASSVSQDGPQFF

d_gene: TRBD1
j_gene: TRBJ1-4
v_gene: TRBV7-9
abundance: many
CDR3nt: TGTGCCAGCAGCCCCATGGACAGGGCTGAAAAACTGTTTTTT
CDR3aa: CASSPMDRAEKLFF

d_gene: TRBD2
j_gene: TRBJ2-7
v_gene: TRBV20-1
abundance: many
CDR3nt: TGCAGTGCTAGAGATAGAGGGAAGCGGGGGGCTATATACGAGCAGTACTTC
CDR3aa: CSARDRGKRGAIYEQYF

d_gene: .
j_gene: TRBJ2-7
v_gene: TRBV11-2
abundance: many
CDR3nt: TGTGCCAGCAGCTTAGGTCCGACAGGCCCCTACGAGCAGTACTTC
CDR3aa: CASSLGPTGPYEQYF

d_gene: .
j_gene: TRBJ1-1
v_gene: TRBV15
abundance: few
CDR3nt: TGTGCCACCAGCAGACGTCCCCCTGGGACTGAAGCTTTCTTT
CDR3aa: CATSRRPPGTEAFF

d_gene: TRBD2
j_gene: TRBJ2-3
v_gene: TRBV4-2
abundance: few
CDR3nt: TGTGCCAGCAGCCACGTCTCTAGCGGGGGAGGCGCAGATACGCAGTATTTT
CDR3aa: CASSHVSSGGGADTQYF

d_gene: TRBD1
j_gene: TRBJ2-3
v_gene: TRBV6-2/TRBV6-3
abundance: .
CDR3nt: TGTGCCGGCAGTGACACAGGGGGCGCAGATACGCAGTATTTT
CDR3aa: CAGSDTGGADTQYF

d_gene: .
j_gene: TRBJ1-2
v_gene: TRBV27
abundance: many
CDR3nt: TGTGCCAGCAGTCCCCACGGGGGGCTCGTAGGCTACACCTTC
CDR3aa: CASSPHGGLVGYTF

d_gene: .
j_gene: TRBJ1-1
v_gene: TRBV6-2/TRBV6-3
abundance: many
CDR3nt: TGTGCCAGCAGTTACTCGCTGGGACGCCCCAACACTGAAGCTTTCTTT
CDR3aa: CASSYSLGRPNTEAFF

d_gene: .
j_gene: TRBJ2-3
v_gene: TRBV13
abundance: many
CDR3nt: TGTGCCAGCAGTCGCCGGGGCGGGGCAGATACGCAGTATTTT
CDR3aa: CASSRRGGADTQYF

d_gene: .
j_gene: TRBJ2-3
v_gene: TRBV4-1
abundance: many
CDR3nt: TGCGCCAGCAGCCAAGACGGGCACAGCACAGATACGCAGTATTTT
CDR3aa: CASSQDGHSTDTQYF

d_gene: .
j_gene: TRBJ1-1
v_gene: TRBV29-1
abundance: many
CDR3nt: TGCAGCGTTGTCAAGGGGGTCGTGAACACTGAAGCTTTCTTT
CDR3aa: CSVVKGVVNTEAFF